This T cell receptor beta chain was profiled in a study of blood T cells in healthy people across ages. The use of a sample-barcoded 5' primer and a J-beta primer mix characterized a second PCR of roughly 6 to 11 cycles. Any given sample supplied a minimum of 2.5 million CDR3-containing paired-end reads. TCRdb reanalysed the 5' RACE reads using MiXCR and keeps one entry per CDR3 protein. Of some 1.6 million distinct CDR3 sequences listed, approximately 32% are singletons. As regards this clonotype: Antigen: not known.

The study, taken as a whole, reports: While age rose, TCR beta diversity per million T cells dropped in a roughly linear way. Naive T cell percentage strongly correlated with TCR beta diversity.

Germline V gives CDR1 DFQATT, CDR2 SNEGSKA (reference sequence). The CDR3 consists of 14 residues. V lost 5 bases, J lost 2 bases, and 6 bases stayed unmatched. Extracted total RNA amounted to at least 5.5 micrograms for each sample. The source material was blood. The gene calls are TRBV20-1 and TRBJ2-3; 8 nucleotides line up with TRBD2. The receptor was isolated from a woman aged 25 to 39 in good health. The CDR3 reads CSAASGGFTDTQYF. DNA of the CDR3: TGCAGTGCTGCGAGCGGGGGATTCACAGATACGCAGTATTTT.